These 22 T cell receptor beta chains originate from one sample sequenced in a study of vaccination and CD4 T cells after COVID-19 (dated by TCRdb to between 2021 and 2024). In the paper's terms, the treatment or condition label means: roughly 10-day PBMC culture with coronavirus spike peptide pools or control peptides (ViraFEST assay). Their recognized antigens are unknown. Libraries were constructed by PCR. The run used an Illumina iSeq 100. TCR sequencing of DNA from cultured CD4+ T cells used the Oncomine TCR Beta short-read assay at the Johns Hopkins FTIC core. TCRdb reanalyzed the raw reads on its own, using fastp at Q25 for trimming and MiXCR for clone calling, and kept in-frame beta chains. Rows are unified per CDR3 protein, each entry keeping the most common DNA and genes. The sample has around 13,000 distinct CDR3 sequences on record, roughly 41% of them singletons. In total, the top ten clones hold about 22% of the sample.

This sample comprised CD4+ T cells from blood, cultured in vitro, obtained before SARS-CoV-2 vaccination. All receptors derive from a human donor who had recovered from COVID-19.

The chain has TRBV19 and TRBJ2-3, with a weak D call TRBD2 (6 bases). The CDR3 covers 15 residues. Germline V gene lookup returns CDR1 LNHDA and CDR2 SQIVND (reference sequence). V lost 3 bases to trimming and J lost 5 bases, with 15 bases between them. CDR3 sequence: CASSMGGGSIDTQYF. The CDR3 bases are TGTGCCAGTAGTATGGGGGGTGGGAGTATAGATACGCAGTATTTT.

This clonotype showed up just a few times. The gene calls are TRBV20-1 and TRBJ1-1; D remains unclear. CDR1 and CDR2 from the germline V gene are DFQATT and SNEGSKA (reference sequence). This CDR3 comprises 12 residues. V was cut by 3 bases and J by 4 bases, with 9 bases left in between. This CDR3 is CSARTSRTEAFF. The CDR3 DNA is TGCAGTGCTAGGACGAGCCGCACTGAAGCTTTCTTT.

The gene calls are TRBV7-9 and TRBJ2-5, with unresolved D. The CDR3 length is 14 residues. V was shortened by 0 bases and J by 5 bases, with 10 bases between the two germline ends. Looked up from germline, CDR1 is SEHNR and CDR2 is FQNEAQ (reference sequence). CDR3: CASSLAGERETQYF. Written as DNA, the CDR3 is TGTGCCAGCAGCTTAGCGGGTGAAAGGGAGACCCAGTACTTC. The full variable domain, its missing parts supplied by reference TRBV7-9 and TRBJ2-5, is DTGVSQNPRHKITKRGQNVTFRCDPISEHNRLYWYRQTLGQGPEFLTYFQNEAQLEKSRLLSDRFSAERPKGSFSTLEIQRTEQGDSAMYLCASSLAGERETQYFGPGTRLLVL.

The V and J genes are TRBV7-2 and TRBJ2-3; TRBD2 agrees at 10 bases. Germline CDR1 reads SGHTA; CDR2 reads FQGNSA. CDR3 length: 16 amino acids. The V and J ends lost 0 bases and 7 bases, in that order; junction bases with no gene match: 7. CDR3 sequence: CASSLALSGRANTQYF. CDR3 nucleotide sequence: TGTGCCAGCAGCTTAGCGCTGAGCGGGAGGGCCAATACGCAGTATTTT.

The chain recombines TRBV7-8 with TRBJ2-7; 13 positions agree with TRBD2. V lost 6 bases to trimming and J lost 7 bases; unmatched junction nucleotides: 9. Germline V gives CDR1 SGHVS, CDR2 FQNEAQ. The CDR3 runs 15 residues. The CDR3 DNA sequence: TGTGCCAGCAGGTCCGGACTAGCGGGGGCGGGGGAGCAGTACTTC. Its translation: CASRSGLAGAGEQYF.

A few counts support this clonotype. The chain combines TRBV19 with TRBJ2-5; tentative D call: TRBD2 (7 bases). The CDR3 is 15 residues long. The V end lost 5 bases, the J end lost 5 bases, and 18 bases lay between the germline ends. Germline V gives CDR1 LNHDA, CDR2 SQIVND (reference sequence). Here the CDR3 DNA reads TGTGCCAGTAGTGCCCTTGGAGGGGGAGGGGAGACCCAGTACTTC. Amino acids: CASSALGGGGETQYF.

The chain couples TRBV15 to TRBJ1-5; 9 bases are a match to TRBD1. Trimming at V came to 5 bases and at J to 6 bases, leaving 11 bases not matched to a gene. This CDR3 is 16 amino acids long. From germline, CDR1 is LNHNV and CDR2 YYDKDF (reference sequence). Here the CDR3 DNA reads TGTGCCACCAGCCGCCTGGCTGGGACAGGGAGTCAGCCCCAGCATTTT. Its protein product is CATSRLAGTGSQPQHF.

The chain carries TRBV7-2 and TRBJ2-7, with D unresolved. Germline lookup yields CDR1 SGHTA and CDR2 FQGNSA. The CDR3 has 14 residues. The ends were cut back, 0 bases at V and 6 bases at J, with 12 bases in the middle. This chain's CDR3 is CASSLAGRTGEQYF. CDR3 DNA sequence: TGTGCCAGCAGCTTAGCCGGAAGGACGGGCGAGCAGTACTTC.

In this sample, this clonotype turned up a few times. The chain combines TRBV7-9 with TRBJ2-7, with TRBD1 matching 8 bases. V shed 5 bases, J shed 4 bases, and the junction held 10 bases outside the gene matches. From germline, CDR1 is SEHNR and CDR2 FQNEAQ (reference sequence). This CDR3 spans 15 amino acids. The CDR3 reads CASSQRQGRGYEQYF. CDR3 bases: TGTGCCAGCAGCCAAAGACAGGGGAGAGGGTACGAGCAGTACTTC. Supplemented by reference TRBV7-9 and TRBJ2-7, the full variable domain reads DTGVSQNPRHKITKRGQNVTFRCDPISEHNRLYWYRQTLGQGPEFLTYFQNEAQLEKSRLLSDRFSAERPKGSFSTLEIQRTEQGDSAMYLCASSQRQGRGYEQYFGPGTRLTVT.

This clonotype was found a few times. This sequence joins TRBV6-1 and TRBJ2-7; D is uncertain. The germline V gene encodes CDR1 MNHNS and CDR2 SASEGT. The CDR3 runs to 10 residues. Trimming took 7 bases from V and 3 from J, leaving 4 bases between them. CDR3 bases: TGTGCCAGCATGAACTACGAGCAGTACTTC. This translates into CASMNYEQYF.

The chain carries TRBV29-1 and TRBJ1-1; D not resolved. Germline V gene sequence: CDR1 SQVTM, CDR2 ANQGSEA. The CDR3 is 13 residues long. The V end lost 4 bases, the J end lost 5 bases, and 14 bases lay between the germline ends. The CDR3 loop reads CSVGVGVRTEAFF. The DNA of the CDR3 is TGCAGCGTTGGGGTTGGGGTGCGGACTGAAGCTTTCTTT.

This clonotype was counted only a few times. The chain joins TRBV2 to TRBJ1-1; perhaps TRBD1 as D (6 bases). V lost 7 bases and J lost 5, with 23 bases in between. There are 16 residues in the CDR3. Germline CDR1 is SNHLY and CDR2 is FYNNEI. The CDR3 is CASKEGGAEVGTEAFF. CDR3 coding DNA: TGTGCCAGCAAGGAGGGGGGGGCCGAGGTGGGAACTGAAGCTTTCTTT.

This clonotype has a handful of counts. The V call is TRBV12-3 or TRBV12-4, the J call TRBJ2-5; D unresolved. The CDR3 is 11 residues long. V dropped 3 bases and J dropped 2 bases, with 1 base sitting between them. The CDR3 nucleotides read TGTGCCAGCAGTTTGCAAGAGACCCAGTACTTC. Translation: CASSLQETQYF.

The rearrangement joins TRBV20-1 to TRBJ1-2; D possibly corresponds to TRBD1 (6 bases). Germline lookup yields CDR1 DFQATT and CDR2 SNEGSKA (reference sequence). The V gene lost 2 bases and the J gene lost 2 bases, with 15 bases spanning the gap. The CDR3 extends over 15 amino acids. The CDR3 region is CSARSRRQENYGYTF. In DNA, the CDR3 is TGCAGTGCTAGATCCCGACGACAGGAGAACTATGGCTACACCTTC.

This clonotype came up a few times. The rearrangement uses TRBV4-1 and TRBJ2-5; 8 bases map to TRBD1. Germline CDR1 reads MGHRA; CDR2 reads YSYEKL. This CDR3 comprises 15 residues. The V gene end was trimmed by 3 bases and the J gene end by 6 bases; junction bases not matched to a gene: 9. This chain's CDR3 is CASSHDRGPEKTQYF. The CDR3 DNA reads TGCGCCAGCAGCCATGACAGGGGCCCCGAGAAGACCCAGTACTTC.

This chain links TRBV19 with TRBJ2-7; TRBD1 matches 9 bases. After removal of 3 bases from V and 0 bases from J, the junction contained 3 bases not matched to a gene. Per germline, CDR1 LNHDA and CDR2 SQIVND (reference sequence). The CDR3 has 15 residues. For the CDR3, the DNA is TGTGCCAGTAGTATTGGGGGACAGGGCTCCTACGAGCAGTACTTC. This codes for CASSIGGQGSYEQYF.

In its sample, this clonotype was seen once. This sequence joins TRBV7-2 and TRBJ1-3; the D is unclear. The germline V gene encodes CDR1 SGHTA and CDR2 FQGNSA. Trimming cost V 7 bases and J 4 bases, with 11 bases left between them. This CDR3 has 13 residues. This CDR3 is CASTEKAGNTIYF. For the CDR3, the DNA is TGTGCCAGCACCGAGAAGGCAGGAAACACCATATATTTT.

The chain joins TRBV20-1 to TRBJ1-2; D possibly corresponds to TRBD1 (5 bases). Germline V gene sequence: CDR1 DFQATT, CDR2 SNEGSKA (reference sequence). V was cut by 3 bases and J by 4 bases, with 21 bases left in between. This CDR3 comprises 16 residues. The CDR3 spells CSASRQGTTTLYGYTF. DNA for the CDR3: TGCAGTGCTAGCCGGCAAGGGACGACGACTCTCTATGGCTACACCTTC.

The chain employs TRBV20-1 and TRBJ2-7; 8 nucleotides align to TRBD2. J lost 0 bases, V lost 0 bases, and 7 bases had no gene match. From germline, CDR1 is DFQATT and CDR2 SNEGSKA (reference sequence). This CDR3 is built from 16 residues. The CDR3 coding sequence is TGCAGTGCTAGAGATTGGGGCGGGGGGAGCTCCTACGAGCAGTACTTC. Translated, it gives CSARDWGGGSSYEQYF.

In this sample, this clonotype turned up a few times. The chain recombines TRBV6-2 or TRBV6-3 with TRBJ2-5; a possible D gene is TRBD1 (5 bases). The CDR3 covers 15 residues. Looked up from germline, CDR1 is MNHEY and CDR2 is SVGEGT. Deletions cut 2 bases from V and 1 base from J, with 11 bases between. The CDR3, as DNA: TGTGCCAGCAGTTACCCCCGGACACCCCAAGAGACCCAGTACTTC. It translates to CASSYPRTPQETQYF.

The chain is built from TRBV5-1 and TRBJ2-7, with TRBD2 as a possible D gene (5 bases). Trimming shortened V by 1 base and J by 2 bases, and 16 bases separated the two germline ends. The CDR3 runs 16 residues. CDR1 SGHRS and CDR2 YFSETQ come from the germline V gene. The CDR3 sequence: CASSLMPADNTYEQYF. The CDR3 nucleotides read TGCGCCAGCAGCTTGATGCCAGCGGATAACACCTACGAGCAGTACTTC.

The V call is TRBV11-3, the J call TRBJ2-7, with 9 positions matching TRBD2. Germline-derived CDR1 and CDR2 are SGHNT and YENEEA. This CDR3 has 14 residues. Trimming removed 5 bases from V and 2 bases from J; junction bases left unmatched: 4. CDR3: CASSLAGPTYEQYF. The CDR3 region has the DNA TGTGCCAGCAGCCTAGCGGGACCCACCTACGAGCAGTACTTC.